This TCR beta chain was profiled in a study of blood T cells in healthy people across ages. For this clonotype: Its antigen remains unknown.

CDR1 and CDR2 (germline): SGHAT, FQNNGV. V lost 3 bases and J 8 bases, leaving 17 bases between the germline ends. CDR3 size: 15 residues. Study-wide findings and caveats: It was found that TCR beta diversity correlated strongly with the percentage of naive T cells. The long-lived group displayed more naive CD4+ cells, plus higher diversity, than the aged donors did. Bulk PBMC profiling left naive and antigen-experienced comparisons inconclusive.

Next came a second PCR, run for about 6 to 12 cycles, which used a sample-barcoded 5' primer along with a J-beta primer mix. TCRdb processed the 5' RACE reads anew with MiXCR; each CDR3 protein has one entry. This table has 1.5 million to 2 million distinct CDR3 sequences, around half appearing once. This clonotype was obtained from a woman aged 35 to 49 in good health. Sequencing input: blood. V usage is TRBV11-2 and J usage is TRBJ2-1; D is perhaps TRBD2 (6 bases). CDR3: CASSFDGGTWDEQFF. The CDR3 nucleotides are TGTGCCAGCAGCTTTGACGGGGGAACCTGGGATGAGCAGTTCTTC.